This T cell receptor beta chain emerged from a study of blood T cell repertoires in COVID-19 (dated by TCRdb to the early 2020s). With respect to the entire study: The collaborator samples originated in the United States, Italy and Spain and spanned the acute and convalescent phases of COVID-19. The prospective study material was composed of cDNA or gDNA derived from T cells, B-cell-depleted T cells, or PBMCs. Deeply sampled blood TCRbeta repertoires from subjects exposed to, actively infected with, or recovered from COVID-19 were included in the dataset. A freely available public database, intended as a resource for researchers studying the immune response to SARS-CoV-2, is where the repertoires were released. The samples were drawn from two sources: the first 160 participants of the ongoing ImmuneRACE study, and about 1,300 subjects contributed by 6 global collaborators. Sample metadata almost always included a de-identified subject ID, COVID-19 status, age in years and sex. Where HLA class I and class II types were available, the types were taken from metadata supplied by the sample provider, not from assay-based typing. Summary of the overall study and its limitations: Clinical and demographic metadata were provided uncurated, with the amount varying by source and participant.

Trimming removed 11 bases from V and 7 bases from J; the gene matches leave 21 bases unexplained. From the cysteine up to the phenylalanine, the CDR3 has a length of 16 residues. Only CDR3 DNA is held: 48 bases, read in frame from base 1. The germline V gene supplies CDR1 MGHDK and CDR2 SYGVNS. Worth noting for this clone: Its antigen specificity is not known. The sample holds no much larger clone one base away, and base qualities are not on file.

TCRbeta CDR3 regions were amplified from genomic DNA using the immunoSEQ Assay, a bias-controlled multiplex PCR. On the study's bioinformatics: Nucleated cell counts per sample were estimated from amplification of reference gene primers within the assay. To quantify the absolute abundance of each unique TCRbeta CDR3 rearrangement, sequence reads were collapsed and filtered. Productive Simpson clonality was computed per sample as the square root of Simpson's diversity index over productive rearrangements. The table comes from immuneACCESS by way of TCRdb, which keeps in-frame sequences with V and J called. Part of the clones is missing from these tables; in studies checked, under half for an unresolved V gene and the rest for unknown reasons. V and J calls and clone size are those listed in that table; D and trimming were worked out from the DNA. In all, the sample holds roughly 250,000 clones, and approximately 90% of those were seen once. The top ten clones comprise roughly 0.8% of the sample.

Collaborating institutions collected whole blood in K2EDTA tubes following their own protocols. For TCRbeta analysis, collaborator samples were shipped as frozen whole blood, as isolated PBMCs, or as DNA extracted from either sample type. The receptor was isolated from a man aged 25 to 40 with acute or convalescent COVID-19. The sequenced material came from peripheral blood. The sequence is built from TRBV25-1 and TRBJ1-2; TRBD1 lines up with 8 middle nucleotides. The DNA is TGTGCCGACACAATAACAAAACAGGACAGGGAAATTGGCTACACCTTC. Its protein is CADTITKQDREIGYTF.